Reported below is one TCR beta chain. As yet, its antigen is unknown. This entry is derived from a study of cytomegalovirus exposure and HLA in healthy donors. Overall study context: Out of several hundred genotyped donors, roughly 83% belonged to the Caucasian-associated ancestry cluster.

This CDR3 spans 12 amino acids. The junction had 4 bases not matched to a gene; V was cut back by 6 bases and J by 7 bases. The germline V gene encodes CDR1 MDHEN and CDR2 SYDVKM. Regarding the study as a whole: Several of the most significant clusters appeared linked to common viral pathogens, based on a later analysis.

Use of 60 Vbeta and 13 Jbeta primers characterized the PCR. Clones were read by immunoSEQ multiplex PCR, and TCRdb kept only the in-frame ones, dropping some. This sample lists approximately 210,000 clones; its ten largest clones have roughly 0.98%. The chain is built from TRBV28 and TRBJ1-1; 8 bases line up with TRBD1. Sequenced sample: PBMCs. The clonotype was recovered from a young woman in good health and CMV-seropositive. The CDR3 spells CASRTGTGEAFF. The CDR3 bases are TGTGCCAGCAGAACCGGGACAGGTGAAGCTTTCTTT.